This is a list of T cell receptor beta chains from one sample in a study of vaccination and CD4 T cells after COVID-19. Antigens for these TCRs are unknown. TCRdb recomputed calls from the PCR reads with MiXCR, one row per CDR3 protein. This table holds over 25,000 distinct CDR3 sequences, about two thirds found once. Sequencing used CD4+ T cells from blood, cultured in vitro, obtained after SARS-CoV-2 vaccination. These receptors originate from a human donor who received a COVID-19 vaccine. Each CDR3 is given with its conserved first and last residue. D genes are given only for firm matches. A clone size is listed for some rows: how often the clone was seen (once, few, many), or a class if it is expanded.

V gene	clone size	D gene	J gene	CDR3 length	CDR3 protein	CDR3 DNA
TRBV18	.	TRBD1	TRBJ1-6	15	CASSPTTGLRSPLHF	TGTGCCAGCTCACCAACGACAGGGTTGAGGTCACCCCTCCACTTT
TRBV27	.	.	TRBJ1-5	14	CASSFIGHQQPQHF	TGTGCCAGCAGTTTTATAGGGCACCAGCAGCCCCAGCATTTT
TRBV20-1	.	.	TRBJ2-3	12	CSARVVPDTQYF	TGCAGTGCTAGAGTGGTCCCAGATACGCAGTATTTT
TRBV10-3	.	TRBD1	TRBJ1-4	14	CAISPGQVNEKLFF	TGTGCCATCAGTCCGGGACAGGTGAATGAAAAACTGTTTTTT
TRBV20-1	.	.	TRBJ1-5	12	CSASTGNQPQRF	TGCAGTGCGAGTACGGGGAATCAGCCCCAGCGTTTT
TRBV19	.	.	TRBJ2-2	14	CASSMWGKTGELFF	TGTGCCAGTAGTATGTGGGGGAAGACCGGGGAGCTGTTTTTT
TRBV5-4	.	TRBD2	TRBJ2-5	19	CASSSHPSGSGGSQETQYF	TGTGCCAGCAGCTCCCACCCGTCTGGTAGCGGGGGGAGTCAAGAGACCCAGTACTTC
TRBV24-1	few	TRBD2	TRBJ2-3	17	CATSDLRLAASTDTQYF	TGTGCCACCAGTGATTTGAGACTAGCGGCTAGCACAGATACGCAGTATTTT
TRBV6-2/TRBV6-3	.	TRBD1	TRBJ2-1	22	CASSYSRGQGTSTSRPYNEQFF	TGTGCCAGCAGTTACTCAAGGGGACAGGGCACCTCGACTAGTCGTCCCTACAATGAGCAGTTCTTC
TRBV6-1	.	.	TRBJ1-1	14	CASTHRQMNTEAFF	TGTGCCAGCACCCACCGACAGATGAACACTGAAGCTTTCTTT
TRBV19	.	TRBD1	TRBJ1-5	14	CASSSGQENQPQHF	TGTGCCAGTAGCTCGGGACAGGAGAATCAGCCCCAGCATTTT
TRBV19	.	.	TRBJ1-1	15	CASSTEQGLNTEAFF	TGTGCCAGTAGTACAGAACAGGGACTGAACACTGAAGCTTTCTTT
TRBV30	.	.	TRBJ1-5	14	CAWSPDSYNQPQHF	TGTGCCTGGAGCCCGGACTCCTACAATCAGCCCCAGCATTTT
TRBV18	.	.	TRBJ2-5	14	CASSPPNEQETQYF	TGTGCCAGCTCACCACCGAACGAACAAGAGACCCAGTACTTC
TRBV3-1	.	TRBD1	TRBJ1-2	15	CASSQRTGGDYGYTF	TGTGCCAGCAGCCAACGCACAGGGGGTGACTATGGCTACACCTTC
TRBV6-1	.	.	TRBJ1-3	15	CASRWTDSPGNTIYF	TGTGCCAGCAGATGGACAGACAGTCCTGGAAACACCATATATTTT
TRBV7-9	.	TRBD2	TRBJ2-3	16	CASSLVRGGVTDTQYF	TGTGCCAGCAGCTTAGTGCGGGGGGGAGTCACAGATACGCAGTATTTT
TRBV6-1	.	.	TRBJ1-1	11	CASSQGTEAFF	TGTGCCAGCAGTCAGGGTACTGAAGCTTTCTTT
TRBV27	few	TRBD1	TRBJ2-7	16	CASSPPRTGGYYEQYF	TGTGCCAGCAGTCCCCCTCGGACAGGGGGGTACTACGAGCAGTACTTC
TRBV12-3/TRBV12-4	.	TRBD2	TRBJ2-3	17	CASSFRGGPTSTDTQYF	TGTGCCAGCAGTTTTCGGGGGGGCCCAACTAGCACAGATACGCAGTATTTT
TRBV7-2	.	TRBD1	TRBJ2-5	14	CASSLGGQGETQYF	TGTGCCAGCAGCTTAGGAGGACAGGGAGAGACCCAGTACTTC
TRBV7-8	.	.	TRBJ1-1	13	CASSLVENTEAFF	TGTGCCAGCAGCTTAGTAGAGAACACTGAAGCTTTCTTT
TRBV6-1	.	.	TRBJ2-2	13	CASYSLLTGELFF	TGTGCCAGCTACTCCCTTTTAACCGGGGAGCTGTTTTTT
TRBV20-1	few	TRBD1	TRBJ2-5	14	CSARIPGGHETQYF	TGCAGTGCTAGGATTCCAGGGGGCCATGAGACCCAGTACTTC
TRBV7-9	.	.	TRBJ2-3	15	CASSSGGLVSDTQYF	TGTGCCAGCAGCTCAGGGGGGCTGGTTTCAGATACGCAGTATTTT
TRBV15	.	.	TRBJ1-2	14	CATSRVDRGYGYTF	TGTGCCACCAGCAGAGTCGACCGGGGCTATGGCTACACCTTC
TRBV19	few	.	TRBJ2-3	13	CASTGRATDTQYF	TGTGCCAGTACGGGCAGGGCAACAGATACGCAGTATTTT
TRBV6-1	.	.	TRBJ1-2	14	CASLLGADNYGYTF	TGTGCCAGTCTGCTGGGGGCAGACAACTATGGCTACACCTTC
TRBV19	.	.	TRBJ2-7	14	CASSIRQRMDEQYF	TGTGCCAGTAGTATAAGACAGAGGATGGACGAGCAGTACTTC
TRBV12-5	.	.	TRBJ2-7	16	CASGLVLGRGYYEQYF	TGTGCTAGTGGTTTGGTACTGGGCAGGGGATACTACGAGCAGTACTTC
TRBV30	few	.	TRBJ1-2	13	CAWRRGEDYGYTF	TGTGCCTGGAGACGGGGGGAAGACTATGGCTACACCTTC
TRBV6-1	few	.	TRBJ1-1	14	CASSRTGFIPEAFF	TGTGCCAGCAGTCGAACAGGGTTTATCCCTGAAGCTTTCTTT
TRBV11-2	.	.	TRBJ2-7	17	CASSLSFTGLRFYEQYF	TGTGCCAGCAGCTTATCCTTCACAGGGTTGAGGTTCTACGAGCAGTACTTC
TRBV5-1	once	TRBD1	TRBJ2-1	15	CASSLLQGPYNEQFF	TGCGCCAGCAGCTTATTACAGGGGCCCTACAATGAGCAGTTCTTC
TRBV5-1	.	TRBD2	TRBJ2-3	18	CASSRGLAGAPSTDTQYF	TGCGCCAGCAGCAGGGGACTAGCGGGGGCCCCTAGCACAGATACGCAGTATTTT
TRBV20-1	.	.	TRBJ1-4	14	CSARSRSAGGKLFF	TGCAGTGCTAGAAGTAGGTCAGCCGGCGGAAAACTGTTTTTT
TRBV4-1	.	.	TRBJ2-1	13	CASSQPGINEQFF	TGCGCCAGCAGCCAACCAGGAATTAATGAGCAGTTCTTC
TRBV7-9	.	.	TRBJ1-4	15	CASSSRDSRNEKLFF	TGTGCCAGCAGCTCAAGAGACAGTCGTAATGAAAAACTGTTTTTT
TRBV18	.	TRBD1	TRBJ1-2	17	CASSPSQQGAANYGYTF	TGTGCCAGCTCACCAAGCCAACAGGGGGCGGCTAACTATGGCTACACCTTC
TRBV6-1	.	.	TRBJ1-5	12	CASRTSNQPQHF	TGTGCCAGCAGGACCTCCAATCAGCCCCAGCATTTT
TRBV6-1	few	.	TRBJ2-7	14	CASRSRGRVHEQYF	TGTGCCAGCAGATCACGGGGCAGGGTCCACGAGCAGTACTTC
TRBV5-8	few	.	TRBJ1-2	17	CASSLAGRAADLYGYTF	TGTGCCAGCAGCTTGGCCGGGCGGGCAGCCGATCTCTATGGCTACACCTTC
TRBV21-1	few	.	TRBJ1-2	15	CASSKGVTAPYGYTF	TGTGCCAGCAGCAAAGGGGTGACAGCTCCCTATGGCTACACCTTC
TRBV6-1	few	.	TRBJ2-1	13	CASSEKVRQREFF	TGTGCCAGCAGTGAAAAAGTTAGACAAAGGGAGTTCTTC
TRBV19	few	TRBD1	TRBJ1-5	17	CASSILAGQGWDQPQHF	TGTGCCAGTAGTATTTTGGCGGGACAGGGATGGGATCAGCCCCAGCATTTT
TRBV6-5	once	TRBD1	TRBJ1-6	19	CASSYPGQGARIRHSPLHF	TGTGCCAGCAGTTACCCCGGACAGGGGGCGCGGATCCGCCATTCACCCCTCCACTTT
TRBV6-5	.	TRBD1	TRBJ1-1	15	CASSYKGAKNTEAFF	TGTGCCAGCAGTTATAAGGGGGCAAAGAACACTGAAGCTTTCTTT
TRBV12-3/TRBV12-4	.	.	TRBJ2-5	13	CASSLGQGETQYF	TGTGCCAGCAGTTTAGGGCAGGGAGAGACCCAGTACTTC
TRBV25-1	.	.	TRBJ1-2	14	CASSVSGRDYGYTF	TGTGCCAGCAGTGTCTCGGGCAGAGACTATGGCTACACCTTC
TRBV10-3	.	.	TRBJ1-2	12	CAIRDTVYGYTF	TGTGCCATCAGGGACACTGTTTATGGCTACACCTTC
TRBV5-1	.	TRBD2	TRBJ2-7	16	CASSLVRSGGAYEQYF	TGCGCCAGCAGCCTTGTTCGTAGCGGGGGGGCCTACGAGCAGTACTTC
TRBV5-4	.	.	TRBJ1-4	14	CASSTGTPNEKLFF	TGTGCCAGCAGTACAGGGACACCTAATGAAAAACTGTTTTTT
TRBV7-8	.	TRBD2	TRBJ2-2	18	CASSLLGLAGGGTGELFF	TGTGCCAGCAGCTTACTAGGGCTAGCGGGGGGAGGCACCGGGGAGCTGTTTTTT
TRBV27	.	.	TRBJ1-6	13	CASSLSWNSPLHF	TGTGCCAGCAGTTTATCTTGGAATTCACCCCTCCACTTT